A selection of T cell receptor beta chains follows, all from one sample in a study of shared clonotypes between healthy human individuals. The protocol was immunoSEQ multiplex PCR, while the TCRdb copy is restricted to in-frame clones and leaves out a portion. The top ten clones hold 0.36% of a sample with 2 million to 3 million clones, over 85% of them seen once. The sample consisted of naive CD4+ T cells from PBMCs. These TCRs come from a man younger than 30 in good health. Some clones in this sample may be carry-over from other donors' samples. The CDR3 runs from the conserved cysteine through the conserved F or W. A D gene is named only where the DNA matches it firmly. The listing skips clone size in some rows; elsewhere it reads once, few, many or a size class.

V	size	J	D	CDR3	DNA
TRBV5-4	-	TRBJ2-5	TRBD2	CASSASGRKETQYF	TGTGCCAGCAGCGCTAGCGGGAGAAAGGAGACCCAGTACTTC
TRBV7-8	-	TRBJ2-1	TRBD2	CASSTSEWWGEGNEQFF	TGTGCCAGCAGCACTAGTGAGTGGTGGGGGGAGGGAAATGAGCAGTTCTTC
TRBV10-3	-	TRBJ2-5	TRBD1	CAINRDRGPSETQYF	TGTGCCATCAACCGGGACAGGGGGCCCAGCGAGACCCAGTACTTC
TRBV6-1	-	TRBJ2-2	-	CASSDLQPPVGLFF	TGTGCCAGCAGTGATCTTCAACCCCCGGTGGGGCTGTTTTTT
TRBV5-3	-	TRBJ2-2	-	CARSGPPGRGGGELFF	TGTGCCAGAAGCGGCCCGCCGGGACGAGGGGGCGGGGAGCTGTTTTTT
TRBV6-5	-	TRBJ2-1	-	CASSYRGSSYNEQFF	TGTGCCAGCAGTTACCGGGGGAGCTCCTACAATGAGCAGTTCTTC
TRBV2	-	TRBJ2-5	-	CASTEGETQYF	TGTGCCAGCACCGAGGGTGAGACCCAGTACTTC
TRBV5-1	-	TRBJ2-1	TRBD2	CASSLLTSGTVRSSYNEQFF	TGCGCCAGCAGCCTGCTGACTAGCGGGACTGTGAGGAGCTCCTACAATGAGCAGTTCTTC
TRBV28	-	TRBJ2-7	-	CASSTRQDSYEQYF	TGTGCCAGCAGTACCCGACAGGATTCCTACGAGCAGTACTTC
TRBV6-5	-	TRBJ2-5	-	CASSSHRITETQYF	TGTGCCAGCAGTTCACACAGGATCACAGAGACCCAGTACTTC
TRBV19	-	TRBJ1-1	-	CATAGSIYTGQKNTEAFF	TGTGCCACAGCTGGATCAATTTATACCGGACAGAAGAACACTGAAGCTTTCTTT
TRBV4-1	once	TRBJ1-4	TRBD1	CASSQRARQGTNEKLFF	TGCGCCAGCAGCCAACGAGCCCGACAGGGGACTAATGAAAAACTGTTTTTT
TRBV29-1	-	TRBJ1-1	-	CSVTGTEAFF	TGCAGCGTTACGGGTACTGAAGCTTTCTTT
TRBV19	-	TRBJ2-7	TRBD2	CASRTTSGSSYEQYF	TGTGCCAGTAGGACGACTAGCGGGAGCTCCTACGAGCAGTACTTC
TRBV19	-	TRBJ1-5	TRBD1	CASQITGVNQPQHF	TGTGCCAGCCAGATTACAGGGGTCAATCAGCCCCAGCATTTT
TRBV12-5	-	TRBJ2-1	-	CASARGNNEQFF	TGTGCTAGTGCCCGCGGCAACAATGAGCAGTTCTTC
TRBV9	-	TRBJ2-7	TRBD2	CASSNSVAGVYEQYF	TGTGCCAGCAGCAACTCGGTAGCGGGAGTTTACGAGCAGTACTTC
TRBV5-4	-	TRBJ2-3	TRBD2	CASSPRGLAGGVGATDTQYF	TGTGCCAGCAGCCCTCGAGGGCTAGCGGGAGGGGTTGGGGCCACAGATACGCAGTATTTT
TRBV5-1	-	TRBJ2-7	TRBD2	CASSLPELAGGPVKQYF	TGCGCCAGCAGCTTGCCTGAACTAGCGGGAGGGCCGGTGAAGCAGTACTTC
TRBV5-5	-	TRBJ1-4	TRBD1	CASTPGGGGGEKLFF	TGTGCCAGCACCCCCGGAGGGGGCGGGGGTGAAAAACTGTTTTTT
TRBV5-4	-	TRBJ2-5	-	CASSFRLDGQETQYF	TGTGCCAGCAGCTTTAGACTAGATGGCCAAGAGACCCAGTACTTC
TRBV5-1	-	TRBJ2-2	-	CASSLEVGELFF	TGCGCCAGCAGCTTGGAGGTCGGGGAGCTGTTTTTT
TRBV5-4	-	TRBJ2-7	-	CASSLGTAPSEQYF	TGTGCCAGCAGCTTGGGCACAGCTCCTTCTGAGCAGTACTTC
TRBV5-6	-	TRBJ2-5	TRBD2	CASSPGGPETQYF	TGTGCCAGCAGCCCGGGGGGTCCAGAGACCCAGTACTTC
TRBV18	-	TRBJ2-7	-	CASSQGRRTYEQYF	TGTGCCAGCTCCCAGGGCAGGCGAACCTACGAGCAGTACTTC
TRBV28	-	TRBJ2-2	TRBD2	CASSLVRLAGDAGELFF	TGTGCCAGCAGTTTAGTCAGACTAGCGGGAGATGCCGGGGAGCTGTTTTTT
TRBV9	-	TRBJ1-1	TRBD1	CASSGSNRGRISNTEAFF	TGTGCCAGCAGCGGATCTAACAGGGGGCGGATTTCTAACACTGAAGCTTTCTTT
TRBV9	-	TRBJ1-2	TRBD1	CASSGQGALGYTF	TGTGCCAGCAGCGGACAGGGGGCCCTTGGCTACACCTTC
TRBV10-2	-	TRBJ2-7	-	CASKDSYEQYF	TGCGCCAGCAAGGACAGCTACGAGCAGTACTTC
TRBV28	-	TRBJ1-4	TRBD1	CASSVVQDRDSNEKLFF	TGTGCCAGCAGTGTAGTCCAGGACAGGGACTCTAATGAAAAACTGTTTTTT
TRBV5-4	-	TRBJ2-5	-	CASSLPGGLETQYF	TGTGCCAGCAGCTTGCCCGGGGGGCTGGAGACCCAGTACTTC
TRBV11-2	-	TRBJ2-7	-	CASSNAEYEQYF	TGTGCCAGCAGCAACGCGGAATACGAGCAGTACTTC
TRBV11-2	-	TRBJ2-7	TRBD2	CASSLERGGSYEQYF	TGTGCCAGCAGCTTAGAGCGGGGAGGGTCGTACGAGCAGTACTTC
TRBV19	-	TRBJ2-5	-	CASSITGSGETQYF	TGTGCCAGTAGTATAACAGGATCGGGAGAGACCCAGTACTTC
TRBV5-8	-	TRBJ2-5	-	CASSLGQSKATQYF	TGTGCCAGCAGCTTGGGCCAGTCGAAGGCGACCCAGTACTTC
TRBV18	-	TRBJ1-5	TRBD1	CASSSTGAINQPQHF	TGTGCCAGCTCGTCGACAGGGGCGATCAATCAGCCCCAGCATTTT
TRBV7-2	-	TRBJ2-2	-	CASSLRIYTGELFF	TGTGCCAGCAGCTTAAGGATTTACACCGGGGAGCTGTTTTTT
TRBV29-1	-	TRBJ2-2	TRBD2	CSVEGDRGGPTGELFF	TGCAGCGTTGAGGGTGATCGGGGAGGGCCCACCGGGGAGCTGTTTTTT
TRBV5-1	once	TRBJ2-3	TRBD2	CASSERTSMTDTQYF	TGCGCCAGCAGCGAAAGGACTAGCATGACAGATACGCAGTATTTT
TRBV11-3	-	TRBJ2-2	-	CASSLRGLGGNTGELFF	TGTGCCAGCAGCTTACGGGGACTCGGTGGGAACACCGGGGAGCTGTTTTTT
TRBV4-1	-	TRBJ2-3	-	CASSQGIGKKGLADTQYF	TGCGCCAGCAGCCAAGGGATAGGGAAAAAGGGGCTAGCAGATACGCAGTATTTT
TRBV5-1	-	TRBJ2-7	TRBD2	CASSFLAGELYEQYF	TGCGCCAGCAGCTTTCTAGCGGGAGAGCTTTACGAGCAGTACTTC
TRBV6-4	-	TRBJ2-3	-	CASSWDSSTDTQYF	TGTGCCAGCAGTTGGGACTCGAGCACAGATACGCAGTATTTT
TRBV4-3	once	TRBJ1-2	-	CASSQGQGGGISRNF	TGCGCCAGCAGCCAAGGGCAGGGAGGAGGCATCAGCCGGAACTTC
TRBV5-4	-	TRBJ2-7	-	CASSRDGGSYEQYF	TGTGCCAGCAGCCGCGACGGGGGCTCGTACGAGCAGTACTTC
TRBV18	-	TRBJ1-2	-	CASSPNQSGYGYTF	TGTGCCAGCTCACCAAACCAGAGCGGCTATGGCTACACCTTC
TRBV5-8	-	TRBJ2-2	TRBD2	CASSLASSAGGPNTGELFF	TGTGCCAGCAGCTTGGCGTCCTCAGCGGGAGGGCCGAACACCGGGGAGCTGTTTTTT
TRBV6-6	-	TRBJ2-2	TRBD1	CASRDRVRVNTGELFF	TGTGCCAGCAGGGACAGGGTACGGGTAAACACCGGGGAGCTGTTTTTT
TRBV28	-	TRBJ1-5	-	CASSLVSNQPQHF	TGTGCCAGCAGTTTGGTCAGCAATCAGCCCCAGCATTTT
TRBV27	-	TRBJ2-1	-	CASSWYNEQFF	TGTGCCAGCTCATGGTACAATGAGCAGTTCTTC
TRBV25-1	-	TRBJ2-1	TRBD2	CASTPTGGRYEQFF	TGTGCCAGCACTCCGACCGGGGGGAGATATGAGCAGTTCTTC
TRBV5-1	-	TRBJ2-1	TRBD2	CASSLSLAGSYNEQFF	TGCGCCAGCAGCTTGTCCCTAGCGGGGTCCTACAATGAGCAGTTCTTC
TRBV9	few	TRBJ1-1	-	CASSVDGRGVTEAFF	TGTGCCAGCAGCGTAGATGGCAGGGGAGTCACTGAAGCTTTCTTT